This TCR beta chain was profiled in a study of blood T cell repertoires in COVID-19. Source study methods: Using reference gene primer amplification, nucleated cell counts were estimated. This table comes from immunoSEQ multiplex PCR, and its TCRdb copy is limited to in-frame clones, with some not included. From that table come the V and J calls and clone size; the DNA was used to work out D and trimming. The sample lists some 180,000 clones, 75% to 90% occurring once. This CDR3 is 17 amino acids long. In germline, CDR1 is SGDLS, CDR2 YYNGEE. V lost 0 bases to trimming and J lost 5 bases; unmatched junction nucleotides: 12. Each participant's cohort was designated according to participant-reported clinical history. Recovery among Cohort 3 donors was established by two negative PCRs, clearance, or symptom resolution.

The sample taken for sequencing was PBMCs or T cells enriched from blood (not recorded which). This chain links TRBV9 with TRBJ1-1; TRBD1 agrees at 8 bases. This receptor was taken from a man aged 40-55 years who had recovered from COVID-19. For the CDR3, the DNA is TGTGCCAGCAGCGTAGCTACAGGGCAGGGGGCGCGAACTGAAGCTTTCTTT. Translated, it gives CASSVATGQGARTEAFF.